In its sample, the clone carrying this T cell receptor beta chain was seen a few times. Its matching antigen is unknown. For TCRbeta, the library was prepared with unique molecular identifiers. Via MiXCR, TCRdb re-called the PCR reads, giving one row per CDR3 protein. The sample holds 700,000 or so distinct CDR3 sequences, about an eighth seen once. These data belong to a study of T-cell reconstitution after alpha-beta-depleted transplantation in children. Overall study findings and caveats: Newly produced T cells mostly provided counts and TCRbeta diversity after one year, as hyperexpanded clones declined.

The sequencing here drew on PBMCs, taken before TCRalphabeta/CD19-depleted stem cell transplant. This clonotype was sampled from a girl aged 2 to 9 with congenital amegakaryocytic thrombocytopenia, due to receive a stem cell transplant.

CDR3 DNA sequence: TGCAGTGCCCCTCTCATAGCGGGAGCAATAAGCACAGATACGCAGTATTTT. Protein: CSAPLIAGAISTDTQYF. The chain is built from TRBV20-1 and TRBJ2-3; TRBD2 aligns across 9 bases. After removal of 6 bases from V and 0 bases from J, the junction contained 13 bases not matched to a gene. Germline lookup yields CDR1 DFQATT and CDR2 SNEGSKA (reference sequence). This CDR3 has 17 residues.